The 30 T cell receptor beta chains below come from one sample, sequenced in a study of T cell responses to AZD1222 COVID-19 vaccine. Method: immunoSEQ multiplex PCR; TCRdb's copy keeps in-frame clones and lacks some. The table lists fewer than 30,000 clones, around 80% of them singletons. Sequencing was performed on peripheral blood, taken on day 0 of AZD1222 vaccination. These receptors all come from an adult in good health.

CDR3 coding DNA: TGTGCCAGCAGCTCCACCGCTTATAGCGGGGGGGCTGGTGAGCAGTTCTTC. Its protein product is CASSSTAYSGGAGEQFF. This chain connects TRBV7-2 to TRBJ2-1, with 11 positions matching TRBD2. Germline CDR1 SGHTA, CDR2 FQGNSA. The trim removed 4 bases at V and 9 bases at J, leaving 14 bases unmatched. CDR3 length: 17 residues.

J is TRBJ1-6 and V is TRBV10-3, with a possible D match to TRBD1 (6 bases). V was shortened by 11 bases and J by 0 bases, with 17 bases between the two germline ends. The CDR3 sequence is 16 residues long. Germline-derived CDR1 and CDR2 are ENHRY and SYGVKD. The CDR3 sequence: CAPLCPGDSYNSPLHF. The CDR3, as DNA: TGTGCCCCCCTTTGTCCAGGGGACTCCTATAATTCACCCCTCCACTTT.

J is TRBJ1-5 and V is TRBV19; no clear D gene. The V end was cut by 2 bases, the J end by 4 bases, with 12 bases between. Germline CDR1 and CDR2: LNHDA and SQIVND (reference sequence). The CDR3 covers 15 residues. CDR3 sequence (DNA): TGTGCCAGTAGTATATATGGCCTTGGGAATCAGCCCCAGCATTTT. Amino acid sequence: CASSIYGLGNQPQHF.

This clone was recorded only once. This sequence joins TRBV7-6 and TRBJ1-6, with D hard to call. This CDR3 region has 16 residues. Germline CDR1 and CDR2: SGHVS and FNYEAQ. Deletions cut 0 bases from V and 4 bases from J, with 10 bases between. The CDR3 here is CASSLAGLLYNSPLHF. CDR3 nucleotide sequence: TGTGCCAGCAGCTTAGCGGGGTTATTGTATAATTCACCCCTCCACTTT.

For the CDR3, the DNA is TGTGCCAGCAGCTTAAAATCTTCGGCTAGCGGTTACCCGGAGACCCAGTACTTC. It encodes CASSLKSSASGYPETQYF. V gene TRBV7-2 combines with J gene TRBJ2-5; TRBD2 agrees at 7 bases. The CDR3 sequence is 18 residues long. The V segment lost 2 bases and the J segment 5 bases; nucleotides outside the gene matches: 17. The V gene's germline CDR1 is SGHTA and CDR2 FQGNSA. The full variable domain, completed using reference TRBV7-2 and TRBJ2-5, is GAGVSQSPSNKVTEKGKDVELRCDPISGHTALYWYRQSLGQGLEFLIYFQGNSAPDKSGLPSDRFSAERTGGSVSTLTIQRTQQEDSAVYLCASSLKSSASGYPETQYFGPGTRLLVL.

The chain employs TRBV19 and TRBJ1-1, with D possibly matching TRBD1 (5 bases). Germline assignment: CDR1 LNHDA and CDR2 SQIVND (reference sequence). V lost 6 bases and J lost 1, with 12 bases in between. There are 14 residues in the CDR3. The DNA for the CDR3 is TGTGCCAGTAGCCTCAGGGCCTCGAACACTGAAGCTTTCTTT. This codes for CASSLRASNTEAFF.

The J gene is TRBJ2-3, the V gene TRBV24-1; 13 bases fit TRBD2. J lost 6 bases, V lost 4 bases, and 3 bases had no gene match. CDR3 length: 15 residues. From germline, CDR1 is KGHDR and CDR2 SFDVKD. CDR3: CATSDGGLAGDTQYF. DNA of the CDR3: TGTGCCACCAGTGACGGGGGACTAGCGGGGGATACGCAGTATTTT.

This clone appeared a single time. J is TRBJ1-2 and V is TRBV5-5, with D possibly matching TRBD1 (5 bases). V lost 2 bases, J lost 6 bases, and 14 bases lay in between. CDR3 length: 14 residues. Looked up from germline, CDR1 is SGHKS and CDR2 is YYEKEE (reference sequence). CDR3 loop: CASSFLRVGDGYTF. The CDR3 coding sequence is TGTGCCAGCAGCTTTCTCAGGGTTGGCGATGGCTACACCTTC.

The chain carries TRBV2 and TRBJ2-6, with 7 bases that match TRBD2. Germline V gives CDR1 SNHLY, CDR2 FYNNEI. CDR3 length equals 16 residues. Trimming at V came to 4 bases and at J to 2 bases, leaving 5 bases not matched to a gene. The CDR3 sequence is CASSVGGTAGANVLTF. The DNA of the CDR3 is TGTGCCAGCAGTGTGGGGGGGACCGCTGGGGCCAACGTCCTGACTTTC.

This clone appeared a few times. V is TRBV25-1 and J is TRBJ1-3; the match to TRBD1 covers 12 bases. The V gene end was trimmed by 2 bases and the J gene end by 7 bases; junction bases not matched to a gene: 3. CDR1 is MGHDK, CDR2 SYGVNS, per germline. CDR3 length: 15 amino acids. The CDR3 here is CASSEGTGGRNTIYF. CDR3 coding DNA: TGTGCCAGCAGTGAAGGGACAGGGGGCAGGAACACCATATATTTT.

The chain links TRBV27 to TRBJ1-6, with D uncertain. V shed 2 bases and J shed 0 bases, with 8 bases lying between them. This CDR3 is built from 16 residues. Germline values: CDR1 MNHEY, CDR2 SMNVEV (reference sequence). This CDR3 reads CASSLEGSSYNSPLHF. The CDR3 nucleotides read TGTGCCAGCAGTTTAGAGGGCAGCTCCTATAATTCACCCCTCCACTTT.

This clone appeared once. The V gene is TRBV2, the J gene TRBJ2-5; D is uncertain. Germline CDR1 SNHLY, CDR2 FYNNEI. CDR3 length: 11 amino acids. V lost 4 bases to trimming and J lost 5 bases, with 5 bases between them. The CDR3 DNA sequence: TGTGCCAGCAGTGTGGGGGAGACCCAGTACTTC. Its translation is CASSVGETQYF.

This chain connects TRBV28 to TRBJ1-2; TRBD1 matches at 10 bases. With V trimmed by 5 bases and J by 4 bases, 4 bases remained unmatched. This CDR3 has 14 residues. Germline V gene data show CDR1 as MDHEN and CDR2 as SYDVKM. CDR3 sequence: CASSQTGGAYGYTF. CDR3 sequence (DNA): TGTGCCAGCAGTCAGACAGGGGGCGCCTATGGCTACACCTTC.

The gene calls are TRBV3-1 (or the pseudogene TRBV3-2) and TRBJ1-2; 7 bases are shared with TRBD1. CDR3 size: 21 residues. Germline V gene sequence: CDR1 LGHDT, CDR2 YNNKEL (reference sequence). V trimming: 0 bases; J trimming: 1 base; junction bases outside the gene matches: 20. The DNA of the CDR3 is TGTGCCAGCAGCCAAGATTTCGACCCCCGGACAGGAGTCAAACTTAACTATGGCTACACCTTC. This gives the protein CASSQDFDPRTGVKLNYGYTF.

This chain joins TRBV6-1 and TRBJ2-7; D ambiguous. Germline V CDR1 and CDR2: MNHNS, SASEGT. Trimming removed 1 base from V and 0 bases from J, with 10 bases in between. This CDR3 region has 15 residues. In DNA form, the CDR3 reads TGTGCCAGCAGTGAAGAGGACGTCAGCTCCTACGAGCAGTACTTC. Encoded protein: CASSEEDVSSYEQYF.

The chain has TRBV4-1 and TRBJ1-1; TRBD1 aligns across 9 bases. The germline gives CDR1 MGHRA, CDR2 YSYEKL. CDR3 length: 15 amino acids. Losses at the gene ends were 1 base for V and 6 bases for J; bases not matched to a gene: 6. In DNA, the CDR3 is TGCGCCAGCAGCCAAGCCGGGACAGGGTATTCTGAAGCTTTCTTT. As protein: CASSQAGTGYSEAFF.

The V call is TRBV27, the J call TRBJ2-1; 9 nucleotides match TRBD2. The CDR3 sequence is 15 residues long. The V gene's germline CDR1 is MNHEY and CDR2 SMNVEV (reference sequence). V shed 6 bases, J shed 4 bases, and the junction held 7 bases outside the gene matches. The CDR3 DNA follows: TGTGCCAGCAGGCACCTAGCGGGACCGTACAATGAGCAGTTCTTC. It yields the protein CASRHLAGPYNEQFF.

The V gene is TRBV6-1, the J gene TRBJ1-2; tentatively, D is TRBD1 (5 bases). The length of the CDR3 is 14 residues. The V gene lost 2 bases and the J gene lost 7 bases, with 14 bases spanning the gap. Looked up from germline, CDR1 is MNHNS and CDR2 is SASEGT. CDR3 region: CASSERGPRGGYTF. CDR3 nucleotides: TGTGCCAGCAGTGAACGAGGGCCAAGGGGTGGCTACACCTTC.

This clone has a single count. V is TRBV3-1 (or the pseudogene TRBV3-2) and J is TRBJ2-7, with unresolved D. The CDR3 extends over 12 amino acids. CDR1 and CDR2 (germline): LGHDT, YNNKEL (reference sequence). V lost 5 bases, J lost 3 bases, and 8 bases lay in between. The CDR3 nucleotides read TGTGCCAGCAGCTCTAGTTACTACGAGCAGTACTTC. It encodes CASSSSYYEQYF.

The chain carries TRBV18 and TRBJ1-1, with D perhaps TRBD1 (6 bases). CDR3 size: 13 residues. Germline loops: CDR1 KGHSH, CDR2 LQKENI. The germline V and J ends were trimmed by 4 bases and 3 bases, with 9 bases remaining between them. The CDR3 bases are TGTGCCAGCTCACGAAGGGGGGACACTGAAGCTTTCTTT. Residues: CASSRRGDTEAFF.

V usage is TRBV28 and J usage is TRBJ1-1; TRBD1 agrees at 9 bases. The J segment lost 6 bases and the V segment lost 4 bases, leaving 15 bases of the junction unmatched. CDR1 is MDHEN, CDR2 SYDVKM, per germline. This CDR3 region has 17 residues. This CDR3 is CASSSGTGWDRHPEAFF. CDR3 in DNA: TGTGCCAGCAGTTCTGGGACAGGGTGGGATCGGCACCCTGAAGCTTTCTTT.

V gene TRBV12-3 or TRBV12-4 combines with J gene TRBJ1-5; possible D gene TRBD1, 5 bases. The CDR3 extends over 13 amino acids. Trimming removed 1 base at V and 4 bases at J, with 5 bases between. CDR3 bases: TGTGCCAGCAGTTTAGGACAGAATCAGCCCCAGCATTTT. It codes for CASSLGQNQPQHF.

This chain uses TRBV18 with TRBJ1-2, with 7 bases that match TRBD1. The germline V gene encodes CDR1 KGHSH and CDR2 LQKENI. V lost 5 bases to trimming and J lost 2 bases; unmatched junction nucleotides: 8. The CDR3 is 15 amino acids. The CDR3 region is CASSSAETGNYGYTF. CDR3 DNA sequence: TGTGCCAGCTCATCAGCCGAGACAGGGAACTATGGCTACACCTTC. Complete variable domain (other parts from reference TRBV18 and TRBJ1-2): NAGVMQNPRHLVRRRGQEARLRCSPMKGHSHVYWYRQLPEEGLKFMVYLQKENIIDESGMPKERFSAEFPKEGPSILRIQQVVRGDSAAYFCASSSAETGNYGYTFGSGTRLTVV.

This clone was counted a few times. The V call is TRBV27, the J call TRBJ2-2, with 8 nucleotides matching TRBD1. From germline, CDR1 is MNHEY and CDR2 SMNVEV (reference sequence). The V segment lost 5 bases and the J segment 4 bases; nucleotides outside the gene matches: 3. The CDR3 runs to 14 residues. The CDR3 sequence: CASSQGAVTGELFF. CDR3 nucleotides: TGTGCCAGCAGTCAGGGGGCGGTCACCGGGGAGCTGTTTTTT.

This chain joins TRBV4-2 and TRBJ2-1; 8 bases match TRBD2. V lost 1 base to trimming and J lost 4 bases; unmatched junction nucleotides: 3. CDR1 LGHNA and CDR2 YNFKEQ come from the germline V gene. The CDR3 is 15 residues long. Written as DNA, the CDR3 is TGTGCCAGCAGCCAAGTCGGGGGGGCTTACAATGAGCAGTTCTTC. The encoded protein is CASSQVGGAYNEQFF.

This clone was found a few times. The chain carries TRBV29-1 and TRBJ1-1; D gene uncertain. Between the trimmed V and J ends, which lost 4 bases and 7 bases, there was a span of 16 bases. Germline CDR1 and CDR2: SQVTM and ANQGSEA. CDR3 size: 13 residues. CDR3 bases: TGCAGCGTTGGGGTCAATTACCTTAATGAAGCTTTCTTT. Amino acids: CSVGVNYLNEAFF.

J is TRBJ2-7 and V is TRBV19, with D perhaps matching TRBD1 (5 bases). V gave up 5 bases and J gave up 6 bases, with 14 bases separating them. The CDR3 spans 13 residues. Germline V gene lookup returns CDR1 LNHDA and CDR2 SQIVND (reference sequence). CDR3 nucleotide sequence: TGTGCCAGTAGTCCTACCTGGACAACCGAGCAGTACTTC. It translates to CASSPTWTTEQYF.

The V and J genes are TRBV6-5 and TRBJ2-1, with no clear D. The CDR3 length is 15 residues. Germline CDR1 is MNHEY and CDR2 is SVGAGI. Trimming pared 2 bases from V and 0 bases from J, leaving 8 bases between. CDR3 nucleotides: TGTGCCAGCAGTTACGACGGTCTCTCCTACAATGAGCAGTTCTTC. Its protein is CASSYDGLSYNEQFF.

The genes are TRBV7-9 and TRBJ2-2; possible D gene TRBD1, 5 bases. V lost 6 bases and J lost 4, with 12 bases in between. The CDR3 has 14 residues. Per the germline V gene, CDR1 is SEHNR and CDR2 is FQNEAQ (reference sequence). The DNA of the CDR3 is TGTGCCAGCAGTCCCGACAGAACCACCGGGGAGCTGTTTTTT. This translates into CASSPDRTTGELFF.

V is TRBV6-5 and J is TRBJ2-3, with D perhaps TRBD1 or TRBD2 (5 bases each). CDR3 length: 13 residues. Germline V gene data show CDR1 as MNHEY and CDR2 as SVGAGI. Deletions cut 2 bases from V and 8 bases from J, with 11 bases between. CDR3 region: CASSYGGTGTQYF. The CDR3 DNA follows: TGTGCCAGCAGTTACGGGGGAACTGGTACGCAGTATTTT.